The rows below give T cell receptor beta chains drawn from one sample of a study of control samples from healthy donors and cancer patients. Using immunoSEQ multiplex PCR, the repertoire was profiled, and TCRdb retains in-frame clones only, with some absent. The profile covers 130,000 to 150,000 clones, with approximately 92% appearing a single time and around 11% taken by the ten largest. Material for sequencing was blood. The receptors stem from a man in his thirties or forties in good health. Each CDR3 is given with its conserved first and last residue. The D gene is left open where the match is weak. The listing skips clone size in some rows; elsewhere it reads once, few, many or a size class.

j_call v_call d_call clone_size cdr3_nt cdr3_aa
TRBJ1-3 TRBV7-8 TRBD1 once TGTGCCAGCAGCTCCTCTGCCGGACAGGGTGCAGGAAACACCATATATTTT CASSSSAGQGAGNTIYF
TRBJ1-1 TRBV2 . . TGTGCCAGCAGTGTGGCCGAGAACACTGAAGCTTTCTTT CASSVAENTEAFF
TRBJ2-3 TRBV28 TRBD1 few TGTGCCAGCAGCCCGATCTCGGGACAGCTCCTACTGAATACGCAGTATTTT CASSPISGQLLLNTQYF
TRBJ1-2 TRBV28 . . TGTGCCAGCAGTTTAAGGAGACCTCCTAACTATGGCTACACCTTC CASSLRRPPNYGYTF
TRBJ1-2 TRBV7-9 . . TGTGCCAGCAGTTCGCTGCTCGGGGGGCCCTATGGCTACACCTTC CASSSLLGGPYGYTF
TRBJ2-7 TRBV19 . . TGTGCCAGTAGCCGACCGGGATCCTACGAGCAGTACTTC CASSRPGSYEQYF
TRBJ2-7 TRBV18 TRBD1 . TGTGCCAGCTCGCCATACAGGGGTTCCTACGAGCAGTACTTC CASSPYRGSYEQYF
TRBJ2-2 TRBV28 . . TGTGCCAGCAGTCCCGACGGGACGATAAACACCGGGGAGCTGTTTTTT CASSPDGTINTGELFF
TRBJ2-7 TRBV13 . . TGTGCCAGCAGCTTAGAAGGGGGGGTCCTCTACGAGCAGTACTTC CASSLEGGVLYEQYF
TRBJ1-2 TRBV2 TRBD1 . TGTGCCAGCAGACTCAACAGGGGAAACTATGGCTACACCTTC CASRLNRGNYGYTF
TRBJ1-6 TRBV28 . . TGTGCCAGCAGTTTCAGAGACGGTTATAATTCACCCCTCCACTTT CASSFRDGYNSPLHF
TRBJ2-2 TRBV9 . . TGTGCCAGCAGCGAACGGGACCCTCTAAAGATGGGCACCGGGGAGCTGTTTTTT CASSERDPLKMGTGELFF
TRBJ2-7 TRBV10-1 TRBD1 once TGCGCCAGCAGCGGGTCCCGGGACAGTGGCTCCAGCGAGCAGTACTTC CASSGSRDSGSSEQYF
TRBJ2-7 TRBV19 . . TGTGCCAGTAGTATAGAGCCCTCCTACGAGCAGTACTTC CASSIEPSYEQYF
TRBJ2-1 TRBV11-1 . . TGTGCCAGCAGCTTAGCCTGGAGAAACAATGAGCAGTTCTTC CASSLAWRNNEQFF
TRBJ2-5 TRBV25-1 . . TGTGCCAGCAGTCCTCAGGGGTACCAAGAGACCCAGTACTTC CASSPQGYQETQYF
TRBJ1-5 TRBV6-5 . . TGTGCCAGCAGAAAGGGTTGGGGTCAGCCCCAGCATTTT CASRKGWGQPQHF
TRBJ2-4 TRBV9 TRBD2 . TGTGCCAGCAGCGTAGACGGAGCGGGAGGGGTCAAAAACATTCAGTACTTC CASSVDGAGGVKNIQYF
TRBJ2-7 TRBV11-1 . few TGTGCCAGCAGCCGCCCCGGGAGAAGTTCCGAGCAGTACTTC CASSRPGRSSEQYF
TRBJ1-1 TRBV4-1 . . TGCGCCAGCAGCCAAGTATCCGGGGTCGAGGGGGCTGAAGCTTTCTTT CASSQVSGVEGAEAFF
TRBJ1-2 TRBV5-1 . . TGCGCCAGCAGCTTTGGTGACAATAGTAACTATGGCTACACCTTC CASSFGDNSNYGYTF
TRBJ2-7 TRBV28 TRBD1 . TGTGCCAGCATGTGGGGACAGGGGCCTCCCTACGAGCAGTACTTC CASMWGQGPPYEQYF
TRBJ1-2 TRBV4-2 TRBD1 . TGTGCCAGCAGCCAAGGTGATTGGGACAGGGCTACCTATGGCTACACCTTC CASSQGDWDRATYGYTF
TRBJ2-7 TRBV7-9 TRBD1 . TGTGCCAGCAGCTCTGGGACAGGAACACTAATCGAGCAGTACTTC CASSSGTGTLIEQYF
TRBJ2-7 TRBV27 . . TGTGCCAGCGCCTCGGTGGCGCGGTACGAGCAGTACTTC CASASVARYEQYF
TRBJ1-1 TRBV6-1 TRBD1 . TGTGCCAGCAGAGGGACAGGAGGAGTGGCTGAAGCTTTCTTT CASRGTGGVAEAFF
TRBJ2-3 TRBV25-1 TRBD2 few TGTGCCAGCAGTGATTCCCTAGCGGGAAGCACAGATACGCAGTATTTT CASSDSLAGSTDTQYF
TRBJ1-6 TRBV6-5 . . TGTGCCAGCAGGAAGGTTACAGCTAATTCACCCCTCCACTTT CASRKVTANSPLHF
TRBJ2-1 TRBV12-3/TRBV12-4 . . TGTGCCAGCAGTTTAGGAGCGTACAATGAGCAGTTCTTC CASSLGAYNEQFF
TRBJ2-1 TRBV6-5 TRBD1 few TGTGCCAGCAGTTACCGGACAGGGTACAATGAGCAGTTCTTC CASSYRTGYNEQFF
TRBJ2-1 TRBV29-1 TRBD2 once TGCAGCGGGGGGGCTCTAGCGGGAGCAAACAATGAGCAGTTCTTC CSGGALAGANNEQFF
TRBJ2-4 TRBV7-2 . . TGTGCCAGCAGCCCCCTCACCGGCAAGAAAAACATTCAGTACTTC CASSPLTGKKNIQYF
TRBJ1-5 TRBV12-5 . . TGTGCTAGTGGGGGAACTCGGACAGACAGCAATCAGCCCCAGCATTTT CASGGTRTDSNQPQHF
TRBJ1-1 TRBV28 . . TGTGCCAGCAGTTTGAAGGCAGGGAGCACTGAAGCTTTCTTT CASSLKAGSTEAFF
TRBJ1-1 TRBV5-6 TRBD1 . TGTGCCAGCAGCCCGAGACAGGGGATGAACACTGAAGCTTTCTTT CASSPRQGMNTEAFF
TRBJ1-5 TRBV3-1/TRBV3-2 . . TGTGCCAGCAGCCTGTTCGGCGGAGGGGGTTTTTTTAGCAATCAGCCCCAGCATTTT CASSLFGGGGFFSNQPQHF
TRBJ2-5 TRBV11-2 TRBD2 . TGTGCCAGCAGCTTCGGACTAGCGGTAGAGACCCAGTACTTC CASSFGLAVETQYF
TRBJ2-7 TRBV2 . . TGTGCCAGCAGTGATCCTGGACAAGTCTCCTACGAGCAGTACTTC CASSDPGQVSYEQYF
TRBJ1-4 TRBV28 . . TGTGCCAGCAGTTTATCGGGGGCCGCAACTAATGAAAAACTGTTTTTT CASSLSGAATNEKLFF
TRBJ2-1 TRBV29-1 . . TGCAGCGTTGAAGAGTCGAGTAGCTCCTACAATGAGCAGTTCTTC CSVEESSSSYNEQFF
TRBJ1-1 TRBV6-1 . . TGTGCCAGCAGTGAAACAGGGTTCACTGAAGCTTTCTTT CASSETGFTEAFF
TRBJ2-5 TRBV9 . . TGTGCCAGCAGCGTAGATCTGGAGACCCAGTACTTC CASSVDLETQYF
TRBJ1-2 TRBV10-1 TRBD1 medium-sized TGCGCCAGCAGATTAAGGACAGGGGGCGCAGACTATGGCTACACCTTC CASRLRTGGADYGYTF
TRBJ1-3 TRBV11-2 . . TGTGCCAGCAGCTTAGAGTTGTGGTTTTCAGAAGACACCATATATTTT CASSLELWFSEDTIYF
TRBJ1-5 TRBV24-1 . . TGTGCCACCAGTGATTTGAAGGGGTCTGGGAATCAGCCCCAGCATTTT CATSDLKGSGNQPQHF
TRBJ1-6 TRBV6-5 . . TGTGCCAGCAGACCGACACGGAAAGGTAGTTCACCCCTCCACTTT CASRPTRKGSSPLHF
TRBJ1-2 TRBV6-5 TRBD1 few TGTGCCAGCAGTTACTCGACACAGGGGAACTATGGCTACACCTTC CASSYSTQGNYGYTF
TRBJ2-7 TRBV28 . . TGTGCCAGCGGACGAACAGGGTTAAGTAATTACGAGCAGTACTTC CASGRTGLSNYEQYF
TRBJ1-6 TRBV5-4 . . TGTGCCAGGGGGAGAGACTCCTATAATTCACCCCTCCACTTT CARGRDSYNSPLHF
TRBJ1-2 TRBV29-1 . . TGCAGCGTTACGGCAGCGTCGGGGGGCCAGGGCTACACCTTC CSVTAASGGQGYTF
TRBJ2-1 TRBV5-4 . . TGTGCCAGCAGCGGCCTCGGCGGGACAAGCTCCTACAATGAGCAGTTCTTC CASSGLGGTSSYNEQFF
TRBJ1-3 TRBV21-1 . . TGTGCCAGCAGCGTTGGAGGAAACACCATATATTTT CASSVGGNTIYF
TRBJ2-2 TRBV30 TRBD2 . TGTGCCTGGAGTGCGTATGTCCAGACTAGCGGGAGAGGGAACACCGGGGAGCTGTTTTTT CAWSAYVQTSGRGNTGELFF
TRBJ2-7 TRBV10-2 TRBD2 once TGCGCCAGCATAACAGCGGGAGGTGGAGAGCAGTACTTC CASITAGGGEQYF
TRBJ2-7 TRBV25-1 . . TGTGCCAGCAGTGAACTCCCCCGCCCTCCGGGAAAGTACTTC CASSELPRPPGKYF
TRBJ2-5 TRBV11-2 . . TGTGCCAGCAGCTCGGGCCAAACGGGGCAAGAGACCCAGTACTTC CASSSGQTGQETQYF
TRBJ1-4 TRBV28 . . TGTGCCAGCAGCTCCTCTAGGGGGGCAACTAATGAAAAACTGTTTTTT CASSSSRGATNEKLFF
TRBJ1-6 TRBV7-3 . . TGTGCCAGCAGCTTATACGGATCTAATTCACCCCTCCACTTT CASSLYGSNSPLHF